Below, 6 T cell receptor beta chains from the same sample are listed, as sequenced in a study of CD8+CD57+ T cells in acquired aplastic anemia. Patients chosen for sequencing had shown CD8+CD57+ cell expansion by flow cytometry. It was genomic DNA that served as the template for profiling TCR beta VDJ and CDR3. TCRdb used MiXCR to reprocess the reads, holding one entry per CDR3 protein. The data show around 200,000 distinct CDR3 sequences, about half seen once. Material for sequencing was sorted CD4+, CD8+, or CD8+CD57+ T cells (not recorded which) from PBMCs. Every receptor here comes from a human donor with aplastic anemia.

This clonotype was detected once. This rearrangement joins TRBV3-1 to TRBJ1-2, with D tentatively TRBD1 (6 bases). V was cut by 0 bases and J by 4 bases, with 12 bases left in between. This CDR3 has 15 amino acids. Germline assignment: CDR1 LGHDT and CDR2 YNNKEL (reference sequence). The CDR3: CASSQDSGAPYGYTF. CDR3 DNA sequence: TGTGCCAGCAGCCAAGATTCAGGGGCCCCCTATGGCTACACCTTC.

Note on this clonotype: In this CDR3 the conserved last residue, phenylalanine or tryptophan, is missing, so a read error is likely. This rearrangement joins TRBV3-1 to TRBJ1-6, with unresolved D. V lost 1 base to trimming and J lost 6 bases, with 4 bases between them. Germline loops: CDR1 LGHDT, CDR2 YNNKEL (reference sequence). CDR3 length: 13 amino acids. For the CDR3, the DNA is TGTGCCAGCAGCCAAGGGTCTAATTCACCCCTCCACTTG. This gives the protein CASSQGSNSPLHL.

The chain is built from TRBV19 and TRBJ1-5; TRBD1 matches 8 bases. The CDR3 is 17 amino acids. Trimming took 3 bases from V and 7 from J; bases not matched to a gene: 14. The germline V gene encodes CDR1 LNHDA and CDR2 SQIVND (reference sequence). CDR3 protein: CASSIYWTGSGRQPQHF. The CDR3 region has the DNA TGTGCCAGTAGTATTTACTGGACAGGGAGTGGAAGGCAGCCCCAGCATTTT.

This clonotype was seen more than once but under ten times. The CDR3 DNA sequence: TGCAGTGCTAGAATGATCCCCCTGACGGGGAGCAGCACAGATACGCAGTATTTT. Encoded protein: CSARMIPLTGSSTDTQYF. The chain has TRBV20-1 and TRBJ2-3, with D tentatively TRBD2 (5 bases). Trimming stripped 2 bases from V and 0 bases from J, with 21 bases between. The CDR3 covers 18 residues. The V gene's germline CDR1 is DFQATT and CDR2 SNEGSKA (reference sequence).

Of note for this clonotype: A read error may produce the germline difference seen at one junction end. This chain's CDR3 is CSAEDLGRGHEQYF. The DNA of the CDR3 is TGCAGCGCTGAAGACTTGGGACGGGGCCACGAGCAGTACTTC. The chain carries TRBV29-1 and TRBJ2-7, with D perhaps TRBD1 or TRBD2 (5 bases each). Germline V lookup: CDR1 SQVTM, CDR2 ANQGSEA. This CDR3 has 14 residues.

The gene calls are TRBV20-1 and TRBJ1-5, with a weak D call TRBD1 (6 bases). V was shortened by 5 bases and J by 8 bases, with 16 bases between the two germline ends. The germline V gene encodes CDR1 DFQATT and CDR2 SNEGSKA (reference sequence). The length of the CDR3 is 13 residues. The CDR3 nucleotides read TGCAGTGCTCCCCCTCCCGGGGGCGAGCCCCAGCATTTT. Translating gives CSAPPPGGEPQHF.